These 22 T cell receptor beta chains were sequenced from one sample in a study of blood T cell repertoires in COVID-19 (TCRdb year 2020). Library construction relied on the immunoSEQ multiplex PCR assay. Entries here come from immuneACCESS through TCRdb and include only in-frame sequences with V and J called. Some clones fail to appear in such tables; in the studies checked, an unresolved V gene covers under half of the shortfall, and the cause of the remainder is unknown. The sample yields about 67,000 clones; around nine tenths were counted once. More than 15% of the sample is taken by the ten largest. What was sequenced was peripheral blood. Receptor source: a woman of 80 years or more with acute or convalescent COVID-19.

The genes are TRBV7-6 and TRBJ2-5, with D maybe TRBD2 (6 bases). The CDR3 extends over 16 amino acids. V was clipped by 0 bases and J by 1 base, with 12 bases between them. Germline lookup yields CDR1 SGHVS and CDR2 FNYEAQ. The CDR3 coding sequence is TGTGCCAGCAGCTTAGCGGTTCGGGGGTCCCAAGAGACCCAGTACTTC. Translating it yields CASSLAVRGSQETQYF.

The chain joins TRBV12-3 or TRBV12-4 to TRBJ2-3; a possible D gene is TRBD2 (7 bases). The V end was cut by 8 bases, the J end by 3 bases, with 9 bases between. This CDR3 is 12 amino acids long. The CDR3 here is CASGGATDTQYF. The CDR3 bases are TGTGCCAGCGGGGGGGCAACAGATACGCAGTATTTT.

In nucleotides, the CDR3 is TGTGCCAGCAGCTTAAGGACAGTGGGGGGAAACACCATATATTTT. Its protein is CASSLRTVGGNTIYF. The chain links TRBV7-8 to TRBJ1-3; a weak D match, TRBD1 (6 bases). The CDR3 runs 15 residues. Germline lookup yields CDR1 SGHVS and CDR2 FQNEAQ. V gave up 2 bases and J gave up 4 bases, with 12 bases separating them.

This chain uses TRBV24-1 with TRBJ2-7; the D is unclear. The germline gives CDR1 KGHDR, CDR2 SFDVKD. Trimming took off 2 bases at V and 5 bases at J, with 9 bases between the two ends. This CDR3 region has 13 residues. For the CDR3, the DNA is TGTGCCACCAGTGATTGGGCCAAGAACGAGCAGTACTTC. Its protein product is CATSDWAKNEQYF.

The gene calls are TRBV7-2 and TRBJ1-2, with 7 bases aligning to TRBD1. The CDR3 is 15 amino acids. V lost 5 bases and J lost 2; bases outside the gene matches: 8. Germline CDR1 and CDR2: SGHTA and FQGNSA. The CDR3 region is CASSPQTGLNYGYTF. The CDR3 DNA reads as TGTGCCAGCAGCCCTCAGACAGGGCTAAACTATGGCTACACCTTC.

The CDR3: CSARSNEKLFF. The DNA of the CDR3 is TGCAGTGCTAGGAGTAATGAAAAACTGTTTTTT. V and J are TRBV20-1 and TRBJ1-4; no definite D call. V lost 3 bases, J lost 4 bases, and 3 bases lay in between. CDR3 size: 11 residues. Germline lookup yields CDR1 DFQATT and CDR2 SNEGSKA (reference sequence).

This chain joins TRBV19 and TRBJ1-5; 9 bases map to TRBD1. The CDR3 covers 14 residues. V was clipped by 3 bases and J by 9 bases; unmatched bases: 6. The germline gives CDR1 LNHDA, CDR2 SQIVND (reference sequence). Here the CDR3 reads CASSMGTGSGPQHF. The CDR3 DNA reads TGTGCCAGTAGTATGGGGACAGGGTCTGGGCCCCAGCATTTT.

The chain uses TRBV19 and TRBJ2-5; 7 bases agree with TRBD2. J was trimmed by 3 bases and V by 2 bases; bases with no gene match: 6. Germline loops: CDR1 LNHDA, CDR2 SQIVND (reference sequence). The CDR3 extends over 15 amino acids. CDR3 in amino acids: CASSISLAAEETQYF. The CDR3 bases are TGTGCCAGTAGTATATCCCTAGCGGCCGAAGAGACCCAGTACTTC.

This rearrangement joins TRBV27 to TRBJ1-1; the match to TRBD1 covers 7 bases. Trimming at V came to 6 bases and at J to 6 bases, leaving 7 bases not matched to a gene. CDR1 and CDR2 from the germline V gene are MNHEY and SMNVEV (reference sequence). This CDR3 is 13 amino acids long. Here the CDR3 reads CASRRDRVSEAFF. The CDR3 coding sequence is TGTGCCAGCAGGCGAGACAGGGTCTCTGAAGCTTTCTTT.

This clone came up once. This CDR3 reads CASSIVWPGHAFGYTF. The CDR3 coding sequence is TGTGCCAGTAGTATAGTCTGGCCAGGGCACGCGTTCGGCTACACCTTC. V gene TRBV19 combines with J gene TRBJ1-2; the D gene is possibly TRBD1 (5 bases). The germline V and J ends were trimmed by 1 base and 8 bases, with 20 bases remaining between them. The germline CDR1 and CDR2 sequences are LNHDA and SQIVND (reference sequence). The CDR3 has 16 amino acids.

This chain's CDR3 is CASSFTGAEAFF. For the CDR3, the DNA is TGTGCCAGCAGTTTCACAGGTGCTGAAGCTTTCTTT. The chain carries TRBV12-3 or TRBV12-4 and TRBJ1-1; TRBD1 is a possible D gene (5 bases). The CDR3 consists of 12 residues. V was shortened by 3 bases and J by 6 bases, with 8 bases between the two germline ends.

Only a few counts were recorded for this clone. In DNA, the CDR3 is TGTGCCAGCTCACCTCCAGGATTCGGGGCCTACGAGCAGTACTTC. It is translated as CASSPPGFGAYEQYF. The gene calls are TRBV18 and TRBJ2-7; D possibly corresponds to TRBD2 (5 bases). Trimming took off 3 bases at V and 2 bases at J, with 14 bases between the two ends. The CDR3 contains 15 residues. The germline CDR1 and CDR2 sequences are KGHSH and LQKENI.

This rearrangement joins TRBV4-1 to TRBJ1-4, with D maybe TRBD1 (5 bases). V was pared by 5 bases and J by 6 bases, with 16 bases between. This CDR3 has 15 residues. Germline-derived CDR1 and CDR2 are MGHRA and YSYEKL. The CDR3 DNA is TGCGCCAGCAGCACCCTGAAGGGGAGGTATGAAAAACTGTTTTTT. As protein: CASSTLKGRYEKLFF.

The chain couples TRBV3-1 (or the pseudogene TRBV3-2) to TRBJ1-4, with D perhaps TRBD1 (6 bases). The CDR3 length is 16 residues. V was cut by 4 bases and J by 4 bases, with 16 bases left in between. Germline V gives CDR1 LGHDT, CDR2 YNNKEL (reference sequence). CDR3 amino acids: CASSPLPGAGNEKLFF. CDR3 bases: TGTGCCAGCAGCCCCTTACCAGGGGCGGGTAATGAAAAACTGTTTTTT.

This chain connects TRBV11-2 to TRBJ2-3; 7 bases fit TRBD2. Per germline, CDR1 SGHAT and CDR2 FQNNGV. V lost 4 bases and J lost 4; bases outside the gene matches: 5. The CDR3 extends over 14 amino acids. CDR3 nucleotide sequence: TGTGCCAGCAGCTATCAGCGGGGCTCAGATACGCAGTATTTT. Its translation is CASSYQRGSDTQYF.

This chain links TRBV30 with TRBJ1-1, with D unresolved. CDR1 is GTSNPN, CDR2 SVGIG, per germline (reference sequence). This CDR3 comprises 11 residues. Trimming pared 3 bases from V and 2 bases from J, leaving 4 bases between. The CDR3 here is CAWSLNTEAFF. The CDR3, as DNA: TGTGCCTGGAGCCTCAACACTGAAGCTTTCTTT.

This chain connects TRBV30 to TRBJ2-5, with a possible D match to TRBD2 (6 bases). The CDR3 is 13 amino acids. The germline CDR1 and CDR2 sequences are GTSNPN and SVGIG (reference sequence). V lost 0 bases and J 5 bases, leaving 10 bases between the germline ends. The DNA for the CDR3 is TGTGCCTGGAGTGTACGTCTAGCGGAGACCCAGTACTTC. Translated: CAWSVRLAETQYF.

The genes are TRBV28 and TRBJ1-1; unclear D gene. The V and J ends lost 6 bases and 3 bases respectively, with 8 bases between them. This CDR3 has 12 residues. Looked up from germline, CDR1 is MDHEN and CDR2 is SYDVKM. DNA of the CDR3: TGTGCCAGCAGGTACAGTTACACTGAAGCTTTCTTT. This sequence encodes CASRYSYTEAFF.

The chain uses TRBV5-1 and TRBJ1-5, with D unresolved. Germline assignment: CDR1 SGHRS and CDR2 YFSETQ. The CDR3 is made up of 13 amino acids. The V gene lost 4 bases and the J gene lost 4 bases, with 9 bases spanning the gap. DNA of the CDR3: TGCGCCAGCAGCCCGGGTCCAAATCAGCCCCAGCATTTT. Translated, it gives CASSPGPNQPQHF.

The rearrangement uses TRBV5-8 and TRBJ2-5, with D possibly TRBD1 on 6 matching bases. Germline V gene data show CDR1 as SGHTS and CDR2 as YDEGEE. The CDR3 runs to 16 residues. With 1 base removed from V and 1 base from J, the gap between germline ends came to 14 bases. CDR3 sequence: CASSLYRALIQETQYF. In DNA, the CDR3 is TGTGCCAGCAGCTTGTACAGGGCGCTAATCCAAGAGACCCAGTACTTC.

The J gene is TRBJ2-3, the V gene TRBV3-1 (or the pseudogene TRBV3-2); 9 nucleotides agree with TRBD2. This CDR3 is built from 15 residues. CDR1 is LGHDT and CDR2 is YNNKEL in the germline V gene (reference sequence). The V and J ends lost 3 bases and 1 base, in that order; junction bases with no gene match: 2. CDR3 protein: CASSQRTSGTDTQYF. CDR3 bases: TGTGCCAGCAGCCAGCGGACTAGCGGCACAGATACGCAGTATTTT.

This chain links TRBV11-1 with TRBJ1-2; TRBD1 agrees at 7 bases. The CDR3 extends over 15 amino acids. V shed 5 bases and J 13 bases; nucleotides not matched to a gene: 19. Germline-derived CDR1 and CDR2 are SGHAT and FQDESV (reference sequence). The CDR3 DNA follows: TGTGCCAGCAGCCCCAGCCCCCCCGGTTCACAGGGGAGCACCTTC. This encodes CASSPSPPGSQGSTF.